A single sample gave rise to the 20 T cell receptor beta chains below, sequenced in a study of T cells after yellow fever vaccination. MiXCR was run by TCRdb on the 5' RACE reads, yielding one entry per CDR3 protein. The sample holds roughly 120,000 distinct CDR3 sequences, 7.2% seen once. This specimen consisted of CD4+ T cells sorted from PBMCs, obtained approximately 40 days after the first yellow fever vaccination. These receptors were obtained from a man aged 18 to 29 who received the YFV17D yellow fever vaccine.

As for this clonotype: With a much larger clone just one base away, this may be a read error. The chain employs TRBV20-1 and TRBJ1-3; 7 bases map to TRBD1. The CDR3 sequence is 15 residues long. Germline lookup yields CDR1 DFQATT and CDR2 SNEGSKA (reference sequence). The CDR3 sequence: CSARATGSSGTTIYF. Written as DNA, the CDR3 is TGCAGTGCTAGAGCGACAGGGAGCTCTGGAACCACCATATATTTT.

The rearrangement links TRBV4-1 to TRBJ2-3; 9 positions match TRBD2. CDR3 length equals 18 residues. CDR1 is MGHRA, CDR2 YSYEKL, per germline. The V segment lost 2 bases and the J segment 2 bases; nucleotides outside the gene matches: 11. CDR3 region: CASSQLPGLASTTDTQYF. CDR3 coding DNA: TGCGCCAGCAGCCAACTTCCGGGACTAGCATCCACCACAGATACGCAGTATTTT.

This clonotype was seen many times. V is TRBV4-1 and J is TRBJ1-3, with D maybe TRBD1 (5 bases). Germline CDR1 reads MGHRA; CDR2 reads YSYEKL. There are 15 residues in the CDR3. V was trimmed by 0 bases and J by 5 bases, leaving 11 bases between them. CDR3 protein: CASSQDRGSRNTIYF. Written as DNA, the CDR3 is TGCGCCAGCAGCCAAGATCGGGGGAGTAGAAACACCATATATTTT.

In this sample, this clonotype turned up many times. This chain joins TRBV4-2 and TRBJ2-3, with D perhaps being TRBD1 or TRBD2 (6 bases each). This CDR3 contains 13 residues. Germline-derived CDR1 and CDR2 are LGHNA and YNFKEQ. The V end was cut by 2 bases, the J end by 9 bases, with 12 bases between. The CDR3, as DNA: TGTGCCAGCAGCCAACCTGGAGGGGGGACGCAGTATTTT. Translated: CASSQPGGGTQYF.

This clonotype has ten or more counts. The V gene is TRBV18, the J gene TRBJ2-1; D is unclear. This CDR3 has 14 amino acids. V lost 0 bases, J lost 1 base, and 4 bases lay in between. Per germline, CDR1 KGHSH and CDR2 LQKENI. The CDR3 nucleotides read TGTGCCAGCTCACCACCGGGATCCTACAATGAGCAGTTCTTC. It encodes CASSPPGSYNEQFF.

At least ten counts were recorded for this clonotype. The gene calls are TRBV29-1 and TRBJ1-1; D is unclear. The germline V gene has CDR1 SQVTM and CDR2 ANQGSEA. Trimming shortened V by 7 bases and J by 3 bases, and 15 bases separated the two germline ends. This CDR3 has 13 amino acids. In DNA form, the CDR3 reads TGCAGCGCCCACGGACCCCGGGACACTGAAGCTTTCTTT. Translated, it gives CSAHGPRDTEAFF.

This clonotype has ten or more counts. The chain is built from TRBV7-2 and TRBJ1-1, with 7 nucleotides matching TRBD1. The germline CDR1 and CDR2 sequences are SGHTA and FQGNSA. Unmatched junction bases numbered 13, after V lost 5 bases and J lost 4 bases. The CDR3 extends over 16 amino acids. CDR3 sequence (DNA): TGTGCCAGCAGCCGCGGGCAGGGGGTTTTGAGCACTGAAGCTTTCTTT. Translated: CASSRGQGVLSTEAFF.

This clonotype came up many times. The chain joins TRBV5-1 to TRBJ1-6, with no clear D. Germline lookup yields CDR1 SGHRS and CDR2 YFSETQ. This CDR3 comprises 12 residues. V was clipped by 1 base and J by 10 bases, with 6 bases between them. The DNA of the CDR3 is TGCGCCAGCAGCTTGTACGGATCACCCCTCCACTTT. Translating it yields CASSLYGSPLHF.

This clonotype was seen many times. The chain is built from TRBV24-1 and TRBJ2-2, with a possible D match to TRBD1 (5 bases). The V gene's germline CDR1 is KGHDR and CDR2 SFDVKD. There are 15 residues in the CDR3. Trimming pared 9 bases from V and 2 bases from J, leaving 15 bases between. The CDR3 DNA sequence: TGTGCCACCGGGGCGTTTGACGGAAACACCGGGGAGCTGTTTTTT. Its protein product is CATGAFDGNTGELFF.

V usage is TRBV10-3 and J usage is TRBJ1-2; D unresolved. The length of the CDR3 is 13 residues. Germline-derived CDR1 and CDR2 are ENHRY and SYGVKD. V was clipped by 7 bases and J by 4 bases, with 13 bases between them. The CDR3 sequence is CAIIVGGSYGYTF. The CDR3, as DNA: TGTGCCATCATTGTGGGTGGTAGCTATGGCTACACCTTC.

This clonotype was seen at least ten times. The chain links TRBV20-1 to TRBJ2-7; 11 bases are a match to TRBD1. The CDR3 is 13 amino acids. Germline V CDR1 and CDR2: DFQATT, SNEGSKA (reference sequence). V shed 6 bases and J 4 bases; nucleotides not matched to a gene: 5. The chain's CDR3 is CSATGTGGYEQYV. CDR3 in DNA: TGCAGTGCCACCGGGACAGGGGGATACGAGCAGTACGTC.

This clonotype was seen many times. The chain recombines TRBV20-1 with TRBJ2-4, with D possibly being TRBD1 (6 bases). Trimming removed 0 bases from V and 0 bases from J, with 12 bases in between. Germline CDR1 DFQATT, CDR2 SNEGSKA (reference sequence). The CDR3 length is 16 residues. CDR3 in DNA: TGCAGTGCTAGAGACAGACAGGTGTTAGCCAAAAACATTCAGTACTTC. This translates into CSARDRQVLAKNIQYF.

This clonotype has at least ten counts. The J gene is TRBJ2-3, the V gene TRBV5-1; 14 bases map to TRBD2. CDR3 length: 18 amino acids. The V gene end was trimmed by 4 bases and the J gene end by 4 bases; junction bases not matched to a gene: 11. CDR1 is SGHRS, CDR2 YFSETQ, per germline. CDR3 bases: TGCGCCAGCAGCATCTGGACTAGCGGGGGGCTGAGCGCAGATACGCAGTATTTT. Translating it yields CASSIWTSGGLSADTQYF.

The sample holds many counts of this clonotype. This chain uses TRBV9 with TRBJ1-3; D call uncertain. CDR3 length equals 14 residues. Trimming took off 1 base at V and 0 bases at J, with 5 bases between the two ends. Germline V lookup: CDR1 SGDLS, CDR2 YYNGEE. The CDR3 DNA reads as TGTGCCAGCAGCGTAACCCCCTCTGGAAACACCATATATTTT. The encoded protein is CASSVTPSGNTIYF. The full variable domain, with the rest looked up from reference TRBV9 and TRBJ1-3, is DSGVTQTPKHLITATGQRVTLRCSPRSGDLSVYWYQQSLDQGLQFLIQYYNGEERAKGNILERFSAQQFPDLHSELNLSSLELGDSALYFCASSVTPSGNTIYFGEGSWLTVV.

In this sample, this clonotype turned up many times. The gene calls are TRBV10-2 and TRBJ2-7; possibly TRBD2 for D (7 bases). The CDR3 is 16 residues long. Trimming removed 2 bases from V and 7 bases from J, with 21 bases in between. Germline loops: CDR1 WSHSY, CDR2 SAAADI. CDR3 loop: CASSEGGARGKQEQYF. As DNA, the CDR3 is TGCGCCAGCAGTGAGGGGGGGGCTAGAGGAAAGCAAGAGCAGTACTTC.

This clonotype was picked up many times. The chain combines TRBV7-2 with TRBJ1-1; weak D call: TRBD1 (6 bases). Germline loops: CDR1 SGHTA, CDR2 FQGNSA. This CDR3 comprises 14 residues. V shed 5 bases and J shed 5 bases, with 15 bases lying between them. DNA for the CDR3: TGTGCCAGCAGCCTCCAGGGGATGGGAACTGAAGCTTTCTTT. This codes for CASSLQGMGTEAFF.

The chain is built from TRBV7-9 and TRBJ1-1; 7 bases are a match to TRBD1. V lost 5 bases, J lost 5 bases, and 5 bases stayed unmatched. Germline values: CDR1 SEHNR, CDR2 FQNEAQ (reference sequence). The CDR3 has 13 residues. CDR3 region: CASSMGQRTEAFF. As DNA, the CDR3 is TGTGCCAGCAGCATGGGACAGCGAACTGAAGCTTTCTTT. The full variable domain, its missing parts supplied by reference TRBV7-9 and TRBJ1-1, is DTGVSQNPRHKITKRGQNVTFRCDPISEHNRLYWYRQTLGQGPEFLTYFQNEAQLEKSRLLSDRFSAERPKGSFSTLEIQRTEQGDSAMYLCASSMGQRTEAFFGQGTRLTVV.

The chain is built from TRBV5-1 and TRBJ2-1; perhaps TRBD1 as D (6 bases). V shed 4 bases and J shed 6 bases, with 17 bases lying between them. The CDR3 covers 15 residues. The germline CDR1 and CDR2 sequences are SGHRS and YFSETQ. The CDR3 here is CASSGLPGQSNEQFF. The CDR3 bases are TGCGCCAGCAGCGGCCTTCCCGGACAGAGCAATGAGCAGTTCTTC.

Written as DNA, the CDR3 is TGTGCCAGCAGTTACTCCGTCGCTAGCACAGATACGCAGTATTTT. Protein sequence: CASSYSVASTDTQYF. V is TRBV6-2 or TRBV6-3 and J is TRBJ2-3; D gene uncertain. The CDR3 is 15 amino acids. The germline V gene has CDR1 MNHEY and CDR2 SVGEGT. Trimming removed 0 bases from V and 0 bases from J, with 7 bases in between.

This clonotype was detected many times. This chain connects TRBV7-2 to TRBJ2-2; 11 bases are a match to TRBD1. CDR3 size: 15 residues. Losses at the gene ends were 5 bases for V and 8 bases for J; bases not matched to a gene: 7. Per the germline V gene, CDR1 is SGHTA and CDR2 is FQGNSA. The CDR3 is CASSRTGTGGGELFF. In nucleotides, the CDR3 is TGTGCCAGCAGCCGGACCGGGACAGGGGGTGGGGAGCTGTTTTTT.